The 25 T cell receptor beta chains reported below all come from one sample, sequenced in a study of vaccination effects on CD4 cells after COVID-19. ViraFEST used viral peptide pools to expand antigen-specific CD4+ T cells before sequencing. A 10-day culture period preceded the isolation of CD4+ T cells. Previously uninfected by SARS-CoV-2, the vaccine recipients also showed negative nucleocapsid antibodies. Measured with immunoSEQ multiplex PCR; TCRdb has only the in-frame clones, and not every one. The table shows about 20,000 clones, with roughly 75% occurring only once. The antigens for these receptors are not known. The sample here was CD4+ T cells from PBMCs cultured with HCoV-NL63 spike peptides, taken before COVID-19 vaccination. The receptors were gathered from a human donor who received a COVID-19 vaccine.

The chain uses TRBV19 and TRBJ1-2; D perhaps matches TRBD1 (5 bases). This CDR3 contains 13 residues. Germline V gives CDR1 LNHDA, CDR2 SQIVND (reference sequence). The germline V and J ends were trimmed by 3 bases and 3 bases, with 8 bases remaining between them. In nucleotides, the CDR3 is TGTGCCAGTAGTATCGGGGCAGACTATGGCTACACCTTC. Residues: CASSIGADYGYTF.

This clone appeared once. Here the CDR3 reads CASRATTGGFNEKLFF. Here the CDR3 DNA reads TGTGCCAGCAGGGCCACAACCGGGGGCTTTAATGAAAAACTGTTTTTT. V is TRBV28 and J is TRBJ1-4, with D possibly being TRBD1 (6 bases). Per the germline V gene, CDR1 is MDHEN and CDR2 is SYDVKM. The V gene lost 6 bases and the J gene lost 4 bases, with 18 bases spanning the gap. The CDR3 spans 16 residues.

J is TRBJ2-1 and V is TRBV6-5; D remains unclear. The CDR3 contains 13 residues. Deletions cut 5 bases from V and 8 bases from J, with 13 bases between. The germline V gene encodes CDR1 MNHEY and CDR2 SVGAGI. CDR3 amino acids: CASSHNSYHEQFF. The CDR3 nucleotides are TGTGCCAGCAGTCATAATAGTTACCATGAGCAGTTCTTC.

This sequence joins TRBV5-8 and TRBJ1-1; D gene unclear. The CDR3 runs 14 residues. CDR1 SGHTS and CDR2 YDEGEE come from the germline V gene. V lost 6 bases and J 1 base, leaving 13 bases between the germline ends. The DNA of the CDR3 is TGTGCCAGCAACCTTTTAGGTTCGAACACTGAAGCTTTCTTT. It yields the protein CASNLLGSNTEAFF.

The chain combines TRBV11-2 with TRBJ1-2; D unresolved. Trimming took off 1 base at V and 8 bases at J, with 14 bases between the two ends. CDR3 length: 14 amino acids. Germline-derived CDR1 and CDR2 are SGHAT and FQNNGV. This CDR3 reads CASSLVGLAGGYTF. CDR3 DNA: TGTGCCAGCAGCTTAGTGGGCCTTGCCGGGGGCTACACCTTC.

The V and J genes are TRBV7-2 and TRBJ2-5; TRBD2 aligns across 14 bases. The CDR3 runs 13 residues. J gave up 14 bases and V 7 bases, and 9 bases lay outside the gene matches. Germline V CDR1 and CDR2: SGHTA, FQGNSA. The chain's CDR3 is CASTPRTSGGPYF. CDR3 nucleotide sequence: TGTGCCAGCACCCCACGGACTAGCGGGGGGCCCTACTTC.

This chain connects TRBV27 to TRBJ1-2, with a tentative D call TRBD1 (6 bases). Germline CDR1 and CDR2: MNHEY and SMNVEV (reference sequence). The V gene lost 5 bases and the J gene lost 0 bases, with 19 bases spanning the gap. This CDR3 contains 17 residues. The CDR3 DNA sequence: TGTGCCAGCAGTCTTGCCAAGGGGGGGAGGGCTAACTATGGCTACACCTTC. It codes for CASSLAKGGRANYGYTF.

The chain recombines TRBV30 with TRBJ1-4; D call uncertain. V was cut by 5 bases and J by 0 bases, with 7 bases left in between. The CDR3 sequence is 13 residues long. CDR1 is GTSNPN, CDR2 SVGIG, per germline (reference sequence). Here the CDR3 DNA reads TGTGCCTGGGGGCGGGCAACTAATGAAAAACTGTTTTTT. This translates into CAWGRATNEKLFF.

Only a few counts were recorded for this clone. The CDR3 here is CASSLARSLGQGSEQFF. DNA of the CDR3: TGTGCCAGCAGCTTAGCGAGGTCCCTAGGACAGGGGAGTGAGCAGTTCTTC. The chain links TRBV7-9 to TRBJ2-1; 9 bases agree with TRBD1. Germline CDR1 SEHNR, CDR2 FQNEAQ (reference sequence). With V trimmed by 0 bases and J by 9 bases, 12 bases remained unmatched. The CDR3 runs 17 residues.

V gene TRBV24-1 combines with J gene TRBJ2-2, with TRBD2 as a possible D gene (6 bases). CDR3 size: 16 residues. The germline CDR1 and CDR2 sequences are KGHDR and SFDVKD. Trimming pared 8 bases from V and 0 bases from J, leaving 15 bases between. CDR3 loop: CATTNTGTSNTGELFF. The CDR3 DNA sequence: TGTGCCACCACAAATACCGGGACTTCGAACACCGGGGAGCTGTTTTTT.

The table lists this clone with a few counts. The rearrangement uses TRBV28 and TRBJ2-2; D call uncertain. From germline, CDR1 is MDHEN and CDR2 SYDVKM. The V and J ends lost 6 bases and 4 bases respectively, with 9 bases between them. The CDR3 is 13 amino acids. DNA for the CDR3: TGTGCCAGCAGCCTCCCCCGCACCGGGGAGCTGTTTTTT. Its translation: CASSLPRTGELFF. The variable domain in full, completed from reference TRBV28 and TRBJ2-2, reads DVKVTQSSRYLVKRTGEKVFLECVQDMDHENMFWYRQDPGLGLRLIYFSYDVKMKEKGDIPEGYSVSREKKERFSLILESASTNQTSMYLCASSLPRTGELFFGEGSRLTVL.

In this sample, this clone turned up a few times. The rearrangement uses TRBV7-2 and TRBJ2-7, with 8 bases matching TRBD2. V gave up 1 base and J gave up 6 bases; unmatched junction bases: 5. The CDR3 has 14 amino acids. The germline gives CDR1 SGHTA, CDR2 FQGNSA. CDR3 in DNA: TGTGCCAGCAGCTTAGTCCAGCGGGGGTTCGAGCAGTACTTC. Residues: CASSLVQRGFEQYF.

This clone was seen only a few times. The chain's CDR3 is CASSQVVAGDGNEQFF. CDR3 DNA sequence: TGTGCCAGCAGCCAAGTAGTAGCGGGAGACGGCAATGAGCAGTTCTTC. This chain connects TRBV3-1 (or the pseudogene TRBV3-2) to TRBJ2-1; the match to TRBD2 covers 9 bases. Germline-derived CDR1 and CDR2 are LGHDT and YNNKEL (reference sequence). CDR3 length equals 16 residues. V shed 1 base and J 6 bases; nucleotides not matched to a gene: 7.

The chain is built from TRBV12-3 or TRBV12-4 and TRBJ1-2, with 8 bases aligning to TRBD1. The V gene end was trimmed by 2 bases and the J gene end by 7 bases; junction bases not matched to a gene: 3. CDR3 length: 13 residues. CDR3 amino acids: CASSLTGGAGYTF. DNA for the CDR3: TGTGCCAGCAGTTTAACAGGGGGTGCTGGCTACACCTTC.

This clone was counted only a few times. At one end, the junction sequence differs from germline, possibly due to a read error. This chain uses TRBV28 with TRBJ1-5; 7 bases are shared with TRBD1. The germline gives CDR1 MDHEN, CDR2 SYDVKM. The CDR3 spans 12 residues. CDR3 amino acids: CASLGPPGQPSF. The CDR3 DNA reads as TGTGCCAGCCTAGGCCCTCCGGGACAGCCAAGTTTT.

This clone occurred a few times. V usage is TRBV5-4 and J usage is TRBJ1-2; D possibly corresponds to TRBD1 (5 bases). The CDR3 runs to 15 residues. V lost 0 bases, J lost 2 bases, and 11 bases lay in between. Germline V gene sequence: CDR1 SGHNT, CDR2 YYREEE (reference sequence). For the CDR3, the DNA is TGTGCCAGCAGCTTGGCGATCAGGGCAAACTATGGCTACACCTTC. Its protein is CASSLAIRANYGYTF.

V is TRBV4-1 and J is TRBJ2-1; D might be TRBD2 (6 bases). Germline CDR1 MGHRA, CDR2 YSYEKL. The CDR3 is made up of 18 amino acids. Trimming removed 1 base at V and 0 bases at J, with 16 bases between. In DNA form, the CDR3 reads TGCGCCAGCAGCCAAGGCCACCGACTAGGGAGCTCCTACAATGAGCAGTTCTTC. Residues: CASSQGHRLGSSYNEQFF.

The chain has TRBV28 and TRBJ2-7; possibly TRBD1 or TRBD2 for D (5 bases each). CDR1 MDHEN and CDR2 SYDVKM come from the germline V gene. Trimming removed 5 bases from V and 1 base from J, with 15 bases in between. The CDR3 runs 15 residues. The CDR3 spells CASSGTPPSSYEQYF. The CDR3 region has the DNA TGTGCCAGCAGTGGGACCCCGCCATCATCCTACGAGCAGTACTTC.

This CDR3 reads CASSLNRGEETQYF. CDR3 DNA: TGTGCCAGCAGTTTAAACCGAGGGGAAGAGACCCAGTACTTC. The V and J genes are TRBV27 and TRBJ2-5; D might be TRBD1 or TRBD2, each matching 5 bases. This CDR3 comprises 14 residues. Trimming left V 2 bases short and J 3 bases short, with 10 bases between. Germline CDR1 reads MNHEY; CDR2 reads SMNVEV (reference sequence).

The gene calls are TRBV2 and TRBJ1-5; no clear D. Trimming stripped 6 bases from V and 0 bases from J, with 9 bases between. The CDR3 is made up of 14 amino acids. The germline CDR1 and CDR2 sequences are SNHLY and FYNNEI. In DNA form, the CDR3 reads TGTGCCAGCAGCCAGGCCCGTAGCAATCAGCCCCAGCATTTT. Amino acids: CASSQARSNQPQHF.

J is TRBJ2-1 and V is TRBV6-6, with 9 nucleotides matching TRBD2. This CDR3 is built from 15 residues. Trimming at V came to 2 bases and at J to 4 bases, leaving 3 bases not matched to a gene. Germline loops: CDR1 MNHNY, CDR2 SVGAGI (reference sequence). The CDR3 coding sequence is TGTGCCAGCAGTTACGGCGGGAGGGGGTACAATGAGCAGTTCTTC. Its translation is CASSYGGRGYNEQFF.

CDR3 protein: CASSRVRFYEQYF. As DNA, the CDR3 is TGTGCCAGCAGCCGGGTGAGGTTCTACGAGCAGTACTTC. The V and J genes are TRBV6-5 and TRBJ2-7, with D unresolved. With 6 bases removed from V and 3 bases from J, the gap between germline ends came to 12 bases. The CDR3 is 13 amino acids. Germline assignment: CDR1 MNHEY and CDR2 SVGAGI.

This clone was observed once. This chain uses TRBV7-9 with TRBJ2-1, with 9 bases that match TRBD2. The CDR3 sequence is 14 residues long. Germline trimming cut 0 bases from V and 12 bases from J; bases unmatched to any gene: 6. Germline CDR1 reads SEHNR; CDR2 reads FQNEAQ (reference sequence). CDR3 nucleotides: TGTGCCAGCAGCTTAGCGACTAGCGGCGGGCGGCAGTTCTTC. It translates to CASSLATSGGRQFF.

The chain combines TRBV5-4 with TRBJ2-3; 8 bases line up with TRBD2. V shed 5 bases, J shed 0 bases, and the junction held 5 bases outside the gene matches. Germline values: CDR1 SGHNT, CDR2 YYREEE (reference sequence). This CDR3 has 15 amino acids. In DNA form, the CDR3 reads TGTGCCAGCAGACACGGGGGGGCTAGCACAGATACGCAGTATTTT. It is translated as CASRHGGASTDTQYF.

In this sample, this clone turned up a few times. V is TRBV30 and J is TRBJ1-1, with a tentative D call TRBD1 (5 bases). Germline CDR1 GTSNPN, CDR2 SVGIG (reference sequence). Trimming took 3 bases from V and 4 from J, leaving 12 bases between them. This CDR3 contains 13 residues. CDR3 DNA: TGTGCCTGGAGAACGACAGTATCCACTGAAGCTTTCTTT. It codes for CAWRTTVSTEAFF.